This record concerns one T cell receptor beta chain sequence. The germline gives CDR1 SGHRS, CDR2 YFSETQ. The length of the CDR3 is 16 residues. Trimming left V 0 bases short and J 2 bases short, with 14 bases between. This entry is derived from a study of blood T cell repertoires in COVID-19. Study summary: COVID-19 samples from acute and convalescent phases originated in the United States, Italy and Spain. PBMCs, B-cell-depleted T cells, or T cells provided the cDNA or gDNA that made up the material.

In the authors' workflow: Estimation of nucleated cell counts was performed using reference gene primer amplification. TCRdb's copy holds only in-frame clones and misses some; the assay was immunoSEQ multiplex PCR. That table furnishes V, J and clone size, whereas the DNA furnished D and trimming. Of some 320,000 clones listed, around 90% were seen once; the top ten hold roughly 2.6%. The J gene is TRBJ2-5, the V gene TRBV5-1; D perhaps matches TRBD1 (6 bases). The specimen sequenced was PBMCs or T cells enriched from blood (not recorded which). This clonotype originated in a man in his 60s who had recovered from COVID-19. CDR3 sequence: CASSLALGAGQETQYF. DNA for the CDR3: TGCGCCAGCAGCTTGGCCTTGGGGGCAGGTCAAGAGACCCAGTACTTC.